This TCR beta chain is drawn from a study of blood T cell repertoires in COVID-19 (dated by TCRdb to about 2020). In the study overall: The collaborator samples originated in the United States, Italy and Spain and spanned the acute and convalescent phases of COVID-19. The material from the prospective study consisted of cDNA or gDNA derived from T cells, B-cell-depleted T cells, or PBMCs. Deeply sampled blood TCRbeta repertoires from subjects exposed to, actively infected with, or recovered from COVID-19 were included in the dataset. The repertoires were released in a freely available public database meant as a resource for research on the immune response to SARS-CoV-2. Samples were obtained from the ongoing ImmuneRACE study (first 160 participants) and from about 1,300 subjects provided by 6 global collaborators. Nearly every sample came with metadata listing a de-identified subject ID, COVID-19 status, age in years and sex. Where available, HLA class I and class II types were obtained from metadata supplied by the sample provider rather than from assay-based typing.

Comments on this clone: Its antigen remains undetermined. The record has no base qualities; no much larger clone is one base away.

The CDR3 spans 17 residues, from the cysteine through the phenylalanine. Of the read, only the CDR3 DNA is kept; its 51 bases are in frame from base 1. Between the V and J ends, shortened by 5 bases and 0 bases respectively, the junction contains 19 bases. Based on the germline V gene (reference sequence), the CDR1 and CDR2 sequences are MNHEY and SMNVEV. TCRbeta CDR3 regions were amplified from genomic DNA by means of the immunoSEQ Assay, a bias-controlled multiplex PCR. The authors' pipeline ran thus. The number of nucleated cells in each sample was estimated from the amplification of reference gene primers within the assay. Sequence reads were collapsed and filtered to measure the absolute abundance of every unique TCRbeta CDR3 rearrangement. For each sample, productive Simpson clonality was calculated as the square root of Simpson's diversity index across productive rearrangements. This is the immuneACCESS table as TCRdb keeps it, with only in-frame sequences that have V and J called. A part of the clones is gone; compared with another copy, unresolved V genes explain less than half, and the rest is unexplained. V and J calls and clone size are as listed in that table; D and trimming were resolved from the DNA. For this sample there are roughly 200,000 clones; 85% to 90% appear just once. In total, the top ten clones hold more than 5.5% of the sample.

What the authors observed across the whole study: The amount of clinical and demographic metadata varied by source and participant and was provided uncurated.

Participants in the prospective study were enrolled through a virtual design, were aged roughly 18 to 95 years, and lived in 20 to 30 United States geographic areas. In the prospective study, participants were assigned to cohorts based on the clinical history participants reported in a screening survey and a study questionnaire. For ImmuneRACE Cohort 3, a participant was defined as recovered based on two consecutive negative NP/OP PCR tests, clearance by a healthcare professional, or resolution of symptoms. Each participant in the prospective study had whole blood, serum and a nasopharyngeal or oropharyngeal swab collected by mobile phlebotomists. Over an approximately 2-month period, participants in the prospective study had the option of providing additional blood draws and questionnaires. Blood samples from the prospective study were shipped frozen or at room temperature prior to DNA extraction.

What was sequenced was PBMCs or T cells enriched from blood (not recorded which). The TCR was taken from a man aged 40-50 years who had recovered from COVID-19. Recombination linked TRBV27 to TRBJ1-1; TRBD1 might be the D gene, on 5 matching bases. The CDR3 corresponds to CASSPTTGTLMNTEAFF. The sequence in DNA is TGTGCCAGCAGTCCGACCACAGGTACCCTTATGAACACTGAAGCTTTCTTT.